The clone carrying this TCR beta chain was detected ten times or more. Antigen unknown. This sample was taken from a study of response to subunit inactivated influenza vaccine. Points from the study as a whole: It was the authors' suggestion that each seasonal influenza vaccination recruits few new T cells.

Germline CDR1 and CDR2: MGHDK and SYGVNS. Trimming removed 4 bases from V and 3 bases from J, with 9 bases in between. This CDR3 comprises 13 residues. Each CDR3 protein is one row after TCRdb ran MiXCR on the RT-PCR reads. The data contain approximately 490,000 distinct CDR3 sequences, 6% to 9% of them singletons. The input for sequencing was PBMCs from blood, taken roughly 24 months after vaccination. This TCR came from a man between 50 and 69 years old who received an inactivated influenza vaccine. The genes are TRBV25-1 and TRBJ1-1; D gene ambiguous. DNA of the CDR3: TGTGCCAGCAGTGTTGGGGTGGACACTGAAGCTTTCTTT. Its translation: CASSVGVDTEAFF.